The clone carrying this TCR beta chain was seen only a few times. The target antigen is unknown. This entry is derived from a study of cytomegalovirus exposure and HLA in healthy donors. Whole-study findings and limits: For most TCR beta V segments, an earlier analysis put the productive rate at about 87% or about 30% of the time. Sequencing likely generated an artifact that appeared as a cluster of highly shared sequence variants. Among TCR sequences, most were rare, though some public TCRs appeared in many donors.

Germline CDR1 is SNHLY and CDR2 is FYNNEI. The CDR3 length is 13 residues. The trim removed 10 bases at V and 4 bases at J, leaving 7 bases unmatched. The primer mix had 60 Vbeta and 13 Jbeta primers. TCRdb's table, derived via immunoSEQ multiplex PCR, lists solely in-frame clones and lacks some. This sample yields about 160,000 clones, of which more than 65% are seen a single time; 0.95% to 1.5% belongs to the top ten. The sequence was collected from a woman in her forties or fifties in good health and CMV-seronegative. The V gene is TRBV2, the J gene TRBJ1-2; 9 bases are a match to TRBD1. Material for sequencing was PBMCs. The CDR3 sequence is CATGTGSIYGYTF. CDR3 nucleotide sequence: TGTGCCACCGGGACAGGGAGCATCTATGGCTACACCTTC.